Below are 6 T cell receptor beta chains sequenced from a single sample in a study of tumour-infiltrating T cells in Burkitt lymphoma. Data came from immunoSEQ multiplex PCR; TCRdb stores just in-frame clones and leaves some out. This repertoire shows more than 8,500 clones, less than 75% found once; its top ten account for about 5.2%. The sequenced sample consisted of tumor tissue. Every receptor here comes from a human donor with diffuse large B-cell lymphoma.

The genes are TRBV10-2 and TRBJ1-6, with no clear D. The CDR3 length is 14 residues. CDR1 WSHSY and CDR2 SAAADI come from the germline V gene. V was clipped by 0 bases and J by 10 bases, with 10 bases between them. CDR3 coding DNA: TGCGCCAGCAGTGAGTCAAGATTGTGGTCACCCCTCCACTTT. Translating it yields CASSESRLWSPLHF.

The DNA of the CDR3 is TGTGCCAGCAGCTCCAGGACAGGGAACACTGAAGCTTTCTTT. Amino acids: CASSSRTGNTEAFF. The chain is built from TRBV7-9 and TRBJ1-1; 7 positions match TRBD1. From germline, CDR1 is SEHNR and CDR2 FQNEAQ (reference sequence). V shed 4 bases, J shed 1 base, and the junction held 3 bases outside the gene matches. CDR3 length: 14 amino acids.

V gene TRBV9 combines with J gene TRBJ2-3; TRBD2 aligns across 7 bases. This CDR3 comprises 16 residues. Looked up from germline, CDR1 is SGDLS and CDR2 is YYNGEE. With V trimmed by 0 bases and J by 0 bases, 4 bases remained unmatched. The CDR3 coding sequence is TGTGCCAGCAGCGTAGGCGGGGGAACTAGCACAGATACGCAGTATTTT. As protein: CASSVGGGTSTDTQYF.

The V call is TRBV6-5, the J call TRBJ1-4; 9 nucleotides line up with TRBD1. Germline loops: CDR1 MNHEY, CDR2 SVGAGI. The CDR3 extends over 15 amino acids. V dropped 4 bases and J dropped 7; count of bases not matched to a gene: 7. This CDR3 is CASSSTGTGFEKLFF. The CDR3 DNA sequence: TGTGCCAGCAGTTCTACCGGGACAGGGTTTGAAAAACTGTTTTTT.

This chain joins TRBV6-4 and TRBJ2-2, with TRBD1 identical over 7 bases. Germline trimming cut 7 bases from V and 5 bases from J; bases unmatched to any gene: 4. The CDR3 is 13 residues long. Germline V lookup: CDR1 MRHNA, CDR2 SNTAGT. In nucleotides, the CDR3 is TGTGCCAGCAAACAACAGGGGACCGGGGAGCTGTTTTTT. Protein product: CASKQQGTGELFF.

In this sample, this clone turned up a few times. The chain employs TRBV6-6 and TRBJ2-7; TRBD2 is a possible D gene (5 bases). V lost 6 bases and J 0 bases, leaving 18 bases between the germline ends. The CDR3 sequence is 16 residues long. Germline V CDR1 and CDR2: MNHNY, SVGAGI (reference sequence). The CDR3 spells CASSHTEGLRSYEQYF. CDR3 coding DNA: TGTGCCAGCAGCCATACTGAGGGCCTCCGCTCCTACGAGCAGTACTTC.